These 14 T cell receptor beta chains were all obtained from the same sample, sequenced in a study of T cell clonality in common variable immunodeficiency. For these receptors, no antigen is known. Study-level points and caveats: Fewer deletions and N-nucleotide insertions were reportedly seen in common variable immunodeficiency TCR beta sequences.

Only in-frame clones appear in the TCRdb table, and some are missing; sequencing was by immunoSEQ multiplex PCR. The sample contains around 15,000 clones, none of them singletons. The sequenced sample was peripheral blood mononuclear cells. These receptor sequences come from a human donor with common variable immunodeficiency.

This clone came up many times. The read is 3 residues too short to cover the CDR3 end, so that end is filled in from the germline J gene. The V call is TRBV5-1, the J call TRBJ2-3; no clear D gene. Germline V lookup: CDR1 SGHRS, CDR2 YFSETQ. The CDR3 sequence is 13 residues long. Trimming left V 1 base short and J 2 bases short, with 5 bases between. This chain's CDR3 is CASSLHNTDTQYF. CDR3 DNA, as far as it was read: TGCGCCAGCAGCTTGCACAACACAGATACG.

A word on this clone: The read finishes 3 residues shy of the CDR3 end, and the germline J gene is used to complete it. This rearrangement joins TRBV6-1 to TRBJ1-6; TRBD1 matches 7 bases. This CDR3 comprises 16 residues. The germline CDR1 and CDR2 sequences are MNHNS and SASEGT. The V and J ends lost 4 bases and 7 bases, in that order; junction bases with no gene match: 10. The CDR3 sequence: CASSANTGAINSPLHF. The sequenced CDR3 bases are TGTGCCAGCAGTGCAAATACAGGGGCAATAAATTCACCC.

Points on this clone: Coverage ceases 3 residues before the CDR3 finishes, and the germline J gene fills in the end. The chain employs TRBV18 and TRBJ2-7, with TRBD1 as a possible D gene (6 bases). Trimming took 5 bases from V and 3 from J, leaving 11 bases between them. In germline, CDR1 is KGHSH, CDR2 LQKENI. The CDR3 has 13 amino acids. The CDR3 sequence: CASSSDSFYEQYF. CDR3 DNA, as far as it was read: TGTGCCAGCTCATCGGACAGCTTCTACGAG.

Details on this clone: The read stops 3 residues short of the end of the CDR3; the missing end is completed from the germline J gene. This chain links TRBV7-2 with TRBJ2-5, with TRBD2 matching 10 bases. Germline lookup yields CDR1 SGHTA and CDR2 FQGNSA. Trimming cost V 5 bases and J 2 bases; bases outside gene matches: 5. The CDR3 has 15 residues. The CDR3 spells CASSALAGVQETQYF. The covered CDR3 bases are TGTGCCAGCAGCGCCCTAGCGGGGGTACAAGAGACC.

This clone has at least ten counts. The read falls 3 residues short of the CDR3 end, and the missing part is taken from the germline J gene. This chain joins TRBV5-1 and TRBJ1-2, with 9 bases fitting TRBD1. The CDR3 loop spans 15 amino acids. The germline CDR1 and CDR2 sequences are SGHRS and YFSETQ. Losses at the gene ends were 4 bases for V and 2 bases for J; bases not matched to a gene: 6. The DNA read from the CDR3 is TGCGCCAGCAGCCTAACAGGGGGCCAAAACTATGGC. Translated: CASSLTGGQNYG. The full-length CDR3 reads as CASSLTGGQNYGYTF.

Remarks on this clone: The read stops 3 residues short of the end of the CDR3; the missing end is completed from the germline J gene. The rearrangement joins TRBV7-2 to TRBJ1-4; TRBD1 matches at 7 bases. V was pared by 5 bases and J by 8 bases, with 5 bases of the junction left unmatched. This CDR3 has 13 amino acids. Per germline, CDR1 SGHTA and CDR2 FQGNSA. The CDR3 region is CASSVDRVEKLFF. The covered CDR3 bases are TGTGCCAGCAGCGTAGACAGGGTCGAAAAA.

This clone appeared many times. The CDR3 end lies 3 residues beyond the end of the read and is filled in from the germline J gene. The V and J genes are TRBV28 and TRBJ2-7; 8 bases are shared with TRBD1. CDR3 length equals 19 residues. Unmatched junction bases numbered 13, after V lost 0 bases and J lost 0 bases. The germline gives CDR1 MDHEN, CDR2 SYDVKM. The part of the CDR3 DNA that was read is TGTGCCAGCAGTTTATGGGGGTCCCGGGACAGGCTGAGCTCCTACGAG. Its translation: CASSLWGSRDRLSSYE. The whole CDR3 sequence reads CASSLWGSRDRLSSYEQYF.

This clone was seen ten or more times. Coverage ceases 3 residues before the CDR3 finishes, and the germline J gene fills in the end. The V and J genes are TRBV6-2 or TRBV6-3 and TRBJ2-5; no definite D call. CDR3 size: 11 residues. V was cut by 4 bases and J by 7 bases, with 7 bases left in between. The germline V gene encodes CDR1 MNHEY and CDR2 SVGEGT. Incomplete CDR3 DNA: TGTGCCAGCAGTTCGAGGTTGACC. Translating it yields CASSSRLT. The CDR3 as a whole reads CASSSRLTQYF.

This clone has only a few counts. The sequenced fragment ends 3 residues before the CDR3 boundary, so the rest is inferred from the germline J gene. The chain links TRBV7-9 to TRBJ2-7; 7 nucleotides align to TRBD1. This CDR3 is built from 13 residues. The junction had 6 bases not matched to a gene; V was cut back by 6 bases and J by 4 bases. Looked up from germline, CDR1 is SEHNR and CDR2 is FQNEAQ (reference sequence). The CDR3 bases that were read are TGTGCCAGCAGTACCGGGACAGAGTACGAG. This codes for CASSTGTEYE. The full CDR3 protein reads CASSTGTEYEQYF.

Comments on this clone: Sequence at one end of the junction differs from germline and may be a read error. The read finishes 3 residues shy of the CDR3 end, and the germline J gene is used to complete it. The genes are TRBV7-9 and TRBJ2-7; D is possibly TRBD1 (5 bases). The CDR3 length is 12 residues. Germline CDR1 is SEHNR and CDR2 is FQNEAQ (reference sequence). The CDR3 sequence is CSSSFQGNEQYF. Partial CDR3 DNA: TGTTCCAGCAGCTTTCAGGGAAACGAG.

This clone was detected a few times. The CDR3 is cut off 3 residues early in the read; its end comes from the germline J gene. V usage is TRBV2 and J usage is TRBJ2-5; D unclear. This CDR3 region has 12 residues. Germline V gene sequence: CDR1 SNHLY, CDR2 FYNNEI. V lost 4 bases, J lost 5 bases, and 8 bases lay in between. The CDR3 protein is CASSVQAETQYF. The covered CDR3 bases are TGTGCCAGCAGTGTTCAGGCCGAGACC.

Ten or more counts support this clone. Read data end 3 residues before the CDR3 end; the end is taken from the germline J gene. This chain links TRBV20-1 with TRBJ2-2; TRBD2 matches 16 bases. Germline-derived CDR1 and CDR2 are DFQATT and SNEGSKA (reference sequence). Trimming at V came to 3 bases and at J to 7 bases, leaving 5 bases not matched to a gene. This CDR3 is built from 16 residues. The part of the CDR3 DNA that was read is TGCAGTGCTAGGGGGACTAGCGGGGGGGCATTCGGGGAG. This sequence encodes CSARGTSGGAFGE. From start to end, the CDR3 is CSARGTSGGAFGELFF.

In regard to this clone: The CDR3 end is not reached by the read, which stops 3 residues before it; the germline J gene fills it in. The chain is built from TRBV7-2 and TRBJ1-1; no clear D gene. Germline V gene sequence: CDR1 SGHTA, CDR2 FQGNSA. The CDR3 loop spans 14 amino acids. V was trimmed by 3 bases and J by 1 base, leaving 9 bases between them. This CDR3 is CASSFSTGNTEAFF. CDR3 DNA (partial): TGTGCCAGCAGCTTCTCGACGGGGAACACTGAA.

With regard to this clone: The read halts 3 residues ahead of the CDR3 end, with the missing end drawn from the germline J gene. The chain couples TRBV7-9 to TRBJ2-3; 8 positions agree with TRBD1. V trimming: 8 bases; J trimming: 7 bases; junction bases outside the gene matches: 14. The germline CDR1 and CDR2 sequences are SEHNR and FQNEAQ (reference sequence). This CDR3 contains 15 residues. The part of the CDR3 DNA that was read is TGTGCCAGCGGGGCTCCCGGACAGGGCAGGAATACG. This sequence encodes CASGAPGQGRNT. The entire CDR3 protein is CASGAPGQGRNTQYF.